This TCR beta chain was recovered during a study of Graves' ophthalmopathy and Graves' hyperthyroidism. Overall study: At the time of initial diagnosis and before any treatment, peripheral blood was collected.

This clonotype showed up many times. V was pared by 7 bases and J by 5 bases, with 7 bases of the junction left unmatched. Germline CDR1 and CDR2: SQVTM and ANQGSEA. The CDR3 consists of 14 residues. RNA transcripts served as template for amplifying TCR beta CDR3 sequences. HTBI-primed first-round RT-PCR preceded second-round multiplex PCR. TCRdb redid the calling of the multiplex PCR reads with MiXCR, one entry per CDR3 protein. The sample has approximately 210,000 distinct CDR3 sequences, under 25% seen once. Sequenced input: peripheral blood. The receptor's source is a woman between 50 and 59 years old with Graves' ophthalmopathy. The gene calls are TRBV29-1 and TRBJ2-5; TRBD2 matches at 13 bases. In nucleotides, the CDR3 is TGCAGCGCCCCCGGGACTAGCGGGGTTGAGACCCAGTACTTC. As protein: CSAPGTSGVETQYF. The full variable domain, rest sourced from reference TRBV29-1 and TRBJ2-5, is SAVISQKPSRDICQRGTSLTIQCQVDSQVTMMFWYRQQPGQSLTLIATANQGSEATYESGFVIDKFPISRPNLTFSTLTVSNMSPEDSSIYLCSAPGTSGVETQYFGPGTRLLVL.